The present TCR beta chain was sequenced within a study of blood T cells in healthy people across ages (dated by TCRdb to the mid-2010s). Turning to the overall study: In model experiments, roughly one uniquely barcoded TCR beta cDNA molecule per two T cells was captured by template switching. Age-related changes in TCR beta repertoire diversity were measured in the study by deep sequencing normalized with unique cDNA molecular identifiers. Using the same blood draw, the study looked at two additional independent replicas of 1 million unique cDNA reads for two donors, one aged 18 to 29 and the other aged 80 or older. The donors were divided into four age groups: young (average around 17 years), middle-aged (almost 40), aged (roughly 60) and long-lived (about 80). To avoid experimental bias, donors of different ages were randomly spread across the sequencing lanes. Study-wide findings and limitations: A strong correlation was found between observed TCR beta diversity and the percentage of naive T cells measured by flow cytometry. Compared with the aged group, the long-lived group had more naive CD4+ T cells, fewer expanded clones and increased TCR diversity, a pattern suggesting age selection. Estimates of total diversity based on one million sequenced T cells were considered lower bounds and underestimates. Conclusive comparison of naive and antigen-experienced compartments was prevented by the profiling of bulk unsorted PBMCs. As age increased, observed TCR beta diversity per million T cells dropped in a roughly linear way, and a significant reduction was already evident by age about 36. Because donor CMV infection status was unknown, age-related changes in expanded clonotypes were potentially confounded.

This clonotype was detected ten times or more. This clone's antigen is unknown. One end of the junction varies from germline; a read error may be responsible. The library was prepared using 5' RACE. This sample was sequenced with an Illumina HiSeq 2500. The second PCR ran for roughly 6 to 11 cycles and used a J-beta primer mix along with a sample-barcoded 5' primer. A template-switch 5' adaptor carrying 12 random nucleotides introduced a unique molecular identifier onto each TCR beta cDNA molecule. Each sample yielded at least 2.5 million CDR3-containing paired-end reads. The Mint cDNA synthesis kit, primed by a TRBC-specific oligonucleotide, was used to synthesize first-strand cDNA from all RNA. After uracil-DNA glycosylase treatment, a first 18-cycle PCR used universal primers M1SS and BC2_uni_R on all cDNA. Regarding the original processing steps: Normalization of each sample was performed by random selection of 1 million high-quality reads, each carrying a distinct molecular identifier. Instead of being binned into consensus sequences, reads that shared molecular identifiers were thrown out. CDR3 identification, clonotype clustering and error correction used MiTCR with a Q25 quality threshold and the strictest error-elimination algorithm. Lower-bound total TCR beta diversity was estimated with a nonparametric unseen species model using Euler transformation. TCRdb passed the public sequencing reads through fastp at Q25 and MiXCR, retaining productive beta sequences. CDR3 protein duplicates are merged, each entry listing the most common genes and DNA. The V and J calls come from TCRdb's annotation, not from the publication. This sample gives 1.5 million to 2 million distinct CDR3 sequences in total; roughly 49% of them show up just once. The ten largest make up about 2.1% of the sample.

The donors were 40 or so Caucasian individuals from Russia, aged roughly 6 to 95 years, who were systemically healthy. Each donor gave 8 to 10 milliliters of peripheral blood, collected into EDTA-treated Vacutainer tubes. Ficoll-Paque density-gradient centrifugation was used to isolate PBMCs, with at least 6 million per sample. Total RNA was extracted from PBMCs with Trizol reagent, with at least 5.5 micrograms obtained per sample. Naive CD45RAhigh/CD27high T cell percentages were measured by flow cytometry on a PBMC aliquot from every donor. Sequencing input: blood. This sequence originates from a woman aged 40-49 years in good health.

The CDR3 region reads CASSQGRLAKNIQYF. The DNA is TGTGCCAGCAGTCAAGGACGGCTAGCCAAAAACATTCAGTACTTC. The chain is encoded by TRBV4-2 joined to TRBJ2-4; confidence is insufficient to name the D gene. From cysteine to phenylalanine, the CDR3 is 15 amino acids long. Only CDR3 DNA is held: 45 bases, read in frame from base 1. CDR1 and CDR2, per the germline V gene, are LGHNA and YNFKEQ.